This paragraph covers one TCR beta chain sequence. Antigen: not known. The CDR3 loop spans 18 amino acids. V lost 8 bases to trimming and J lost 2 bases; unmatched junction nucleotides: 15. Germline V CDR1 and CDR2: SGHTA, FQGTGA. Amplification used 60 Vbeta primers and 13 Jbeta primers. Here immunoSEQ multiplex PCR was the method, and the copy in TCRdb shows in-frame clones only, minus some. The table includes about 130,000 clones, more than 8% detected once. These data come from a study of cytomegalovirus exposure and HLA in healthy donors. Findings and caveats of the study: CMV serostatus was the sole immune exposure data available.

The specimen sequenced was PBMCs. The chain joins TRBV7-3 to TRBJ2-2; 9 bases fit TRBD2. This TCR derives from a man aged 45 to 65 in good health and CMV-seronegative. CDR3 in amino acids: CASSLAGTSTFNTGELFF. Written as DNA, the CDR3 is TGTGCCAGCTCTCTAGCAGGGACTAGCACGTTTAACACCGGGGAGCTGTTTTTT.